The next 10 T cell receptor beta chains were all read from a single sample in a study of early T cells in non-severe SARS-CoV-2 infection. TCRdb used MiXCR to reprocess the 5' RACE reads, holding one entry per CDR3 protein. The table records approximately 67,000 distinct CDR3 sequences, roughly 10% of them present only once. Source material: whole blood. These receptors were collected from an adult who was a healthcare worker with PCR-confirmed SARS-CoV-2 infection or an uninfected control (not recorded which).

This clonotype was observed a handful of times. The chain recombines TRBV9 with TRBJ2-1; the D is unclear. The V end lost 3 bases, the J end lost 5 bases, and 9 bases lay between the germline ends. The CDR3 runs to 13 residues. Germline V gene lookup returns CDR1 SGDLS and CDR2 YYNGEE. As DNA, the CDR3 is TGTGCCAGCAGCGCCACAGACCACAATGAGCAGTTCTTC. Amino acids: CASSATDHNEQFF.

The V call is TRBV5-5, the J call TRBJ1-4; no reliable D call. The CDR3 length is 15 residues. Germline CDR1 SGHKS, CDR2 YYEKEE (reference sequence). The ends were cut back, 4 bases at V and 0 bases at J, with 10 bases in the middle. CDR3 DNA sequence: TGTGCCAGCAGCCGCTCTGGAGCAACTAATGAAAAACTGTTTTTT. It encodes CASSRSGATNEKLFF. Full variable domain (outside the CDR3, taken from reference TRBV5-5 and TRBJ1-4): DAGVTQSPTHLIKTRGQQVTLRCSPISGHKSVSWYQQVLGQGPQFIFQYYEKEERGRGNFPDRFSARQFPNYSSELNVNALLLGDSALYLCASSRSGATNEKLFFGSGTQLSVL.

As for this clonotype: This could be a read error, since a much larger clone is one nucleotide away. The rearrangement uses TRBV11-2 and TRBJ1-2; D is perhaps TRBD1 (6 bases). V was clipped by 4 bases and J by 3 bases, with 21 bases between them. Germline CDR1 is SGHAT and CDR2 is FQNNGV. This CDR3 is 17 amino acids long. In DNA form, the CDR3 reads TGTGCCAGCAGCTCAAATCATCCGGGACAAGGGGACTATGGCTACACCTTC. Translation: CASSSNHPGQGDYGYTF.

This clonotype occurred many times. The CDR3 DNA is TGTGCCAGCAGCACCGCCGGGGGCGGTTCACCCCTCCACTTT. It specifies CASSTAGGGSPLHF. The chain carries TRBV11-2 and TRBJ1-6, with TRBD1 as a possible D gene (6 bases). CDR1 SGHAT and CDR2 FQNNGV come from the germline V gene. Trimming shortened V by 5 bases and J by 9 bases, and 14 bases separated the two germline ends. The CDR3 is made up of 14 amino acids.

This clonotype was seen repeatedly, ten times or more. This chain connects TRBV29-1 to TRBJ1-2, with D unresolved. The CDR3 is 12 amino acids. V shed 4 bases and J shed 4 bases, with 10 bases lying between them. Germline V gene data show CDR1 as SQVTM and CDR2 as ANQGSEA. This chain's CDR3 is CSVGEGSYGYTF. CDR3 bases: TGCAGCGTTGGGGAGGGTAGCTATGGCTACACCTTC.

This clonotype has only a few counts. In DNA form, the CDR3 reads TGCGCCAGCAGCTCAACGGGGGTCGCTGAAGCTTTCTTT. It is translated as CASSSTGVAEAFF. The chain carries TRBV5-1 and TRBJ1-1; possibly TRBD1 for D (5 bases). Trimming removed 3 bases at V and 6 bases at J, with 12 bases between. Germline V gives CDR1 SGHRS, CDR2 YFSETQ. The CDR3 loop spans 13 amino acids.

This clonotype was counted ten times or more. The rearrangement links TRBV5-5 to TRBJ1-1; D call uncertain. Germline values: CDR1 SGHKS, CDR2 YYEKEE (reference sequence). The germline V and J ends were trimmed by 2 bases and 1 base, with 6 bases remaining between them. The CDR3 runs to 13 residues. DNA for the CDR3: TGTGCCAGCAGCTTCGGTCCGAACACTGAAGCTTTCTTT. As protein: CASSFGPNTEAFF.

This clonotype was observed a few times. V is TRBV7-6 and J is TRBJ2-3, with 14 bases identical to TRBD2. Germline loops: CDR1 SGHVS, CDR2 FNYEAQ. This CDR3 is built from 17 residues. V was pared by 3 bases and J by 3 bases, with 5 bases of the junction left unmatched. CDR3 coding DNA: TGTGCCAGCAGCTTGAGACTAGCGGGAGGGTCGACAGATACGCAGTATTTT. Translating it yields CASSLRLAGGSTDTQYF. Full variable domain (outside the CDR3, taken from reference TRBV7-6 and TRBJ2-3): GAGVSQSPRYKVTKRGQDVALRCDPISGHVSLYWYRQALGQGPEFLTYFNYEAQQDKSGLPNDRFSAERPEGSISTLTIQRTEQRDSAMYRCASSLRLAGGSTDTQYFGPGTRLTVL.

This clonotype occurred many times. V usage is TRBV6-6 and J usage is TRBJ2-3; 9 bases fit TRBD2. Looked up from germline, CDR1 is MNHNY and CDR2 is SVGAGI (reference sequence). The J segment lost 4 bases and the V segment lost 6 bases, leaving 5 bases of the junction unmatched. The length of the CDR3 is 14 residues. The CDR3 DNA sequence: TGTGCCAGCAGGTCTAGCGGGGACGCAGATACGCAGTATTTT. It yields the protein CASRSSGDADTQYF.

V is TRBV28 and J is TRBJ2-5; TRBD1 matches 7 bases. CDR1 and CDR2 from the germline V gene are MDHEN and SYDVKM. The CDR3 spans 13 residues. Trimming removed 8 bases from V and 4 bases from J; junction bases left unmatched: 7. In DNA form, the CDR3 reads TGTGCCAGCTGGACAGGACAGAGAGAGACCCAGTACTTC. Residues: CASWTGQRETQYF.